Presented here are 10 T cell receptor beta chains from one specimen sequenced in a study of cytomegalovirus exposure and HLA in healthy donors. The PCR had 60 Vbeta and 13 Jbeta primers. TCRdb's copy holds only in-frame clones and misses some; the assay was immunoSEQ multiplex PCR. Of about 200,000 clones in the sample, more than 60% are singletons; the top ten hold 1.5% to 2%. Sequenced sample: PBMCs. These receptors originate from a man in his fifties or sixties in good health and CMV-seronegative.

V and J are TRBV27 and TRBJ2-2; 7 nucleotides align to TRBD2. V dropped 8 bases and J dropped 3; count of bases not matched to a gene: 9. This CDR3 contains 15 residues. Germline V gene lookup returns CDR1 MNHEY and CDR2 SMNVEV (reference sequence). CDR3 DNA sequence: TGTGCCAGCGGATCCGGGACTACCCACACCGGGGAGCTGTTTTTT. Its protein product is CASGSGTTHTGELFF.

The CDR3 reads CASRPGGLESTEQFF. The CDR3 coding sequence is TGTGCCAGCAGGCCGGGGGGACTAGAGTCTACTGAGCAGTTCTTC. The rearrangement links TRBV11-2 to TRBJ2-1; 8 bases are a match to TRBD2. Germline assignment: CDR1 SGHAT and CDR2 FQNNGV. CDR3 length: 15 amino acids. The junction had 13 bases not matched to a gene; V was cut back by 6 bases and J by 9 bases.

The CDR3 reads CASSKRDPYNEQFF. The CDR3 region has the DNA TGTGCCAGCAGCAAGCGGGACCCCTACAATGAGCAGTTCTTC. V usage is TRBV7-8 and J usage is TRBJ2-1; the match to TRBD2 covers 7 bases. In germline, CDR1 is SGHVS, CDR2 FQNEAQ. The CDR3 has 14 amino acids. The ends lost 5 bases at V and 2 bases at J; junction bases unmatched: 3.

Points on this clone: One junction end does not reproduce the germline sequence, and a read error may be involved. CDR3 coding DNA: TGCGCCAGCAGCCAGCCCGGGGGAACTTCTGGGGCCAACGGCCTGACTTTC. This gives the protein CASSQPGGTSGANGLTF. The rearrangement uses TRBV4-1 and TRBJ2-6; possibly TRBD2 for D (6 bases). CDR1 is MGHRA, CDR2 YSYEKL, per germline. This CDR3 comprises 17 residues.

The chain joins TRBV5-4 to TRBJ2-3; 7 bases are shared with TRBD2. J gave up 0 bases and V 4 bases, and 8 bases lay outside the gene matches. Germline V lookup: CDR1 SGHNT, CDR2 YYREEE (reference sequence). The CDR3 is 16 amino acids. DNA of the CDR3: TGTGCCAGCAGCCCCGGGGGGAAAACTAGCACAGATACGCAGTATTTT. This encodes CASSPGGKTSTDTQYF.

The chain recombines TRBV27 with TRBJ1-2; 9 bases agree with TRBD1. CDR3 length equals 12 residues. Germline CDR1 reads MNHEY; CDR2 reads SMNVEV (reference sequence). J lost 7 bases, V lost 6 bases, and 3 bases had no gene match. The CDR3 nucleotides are TGTGCCAGCAGGCCGGACAGGGGTGGCTACACCTTC. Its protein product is CASRPDRGGYTF.

The CDR3 DNA sequence: TGTGCCAGCAGCGGACAGGGGGCGGGAGACACTGAAGCTTTCTTT. It is translated as CASSGQGAGDTEAFF. This chain uses TRBV6-5 with TRBJ1-1, with 11 bases lining up with TRBD1. The CDR3 runs to 15 residues. V shed 6 bases and J 3 bases; nucleotides not matched to a gene: 6. Germline CDR1 and CDR2: MNHEY and SVGAGI.

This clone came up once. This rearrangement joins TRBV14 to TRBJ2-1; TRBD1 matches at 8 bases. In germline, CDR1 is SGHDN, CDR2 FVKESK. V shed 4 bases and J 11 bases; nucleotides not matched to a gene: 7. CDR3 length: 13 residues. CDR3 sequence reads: CASSPWDRIQQFF. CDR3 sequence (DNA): TGTGCCAGCAGCCCATGGGACAGGATTCAGCAGTTCTTC.

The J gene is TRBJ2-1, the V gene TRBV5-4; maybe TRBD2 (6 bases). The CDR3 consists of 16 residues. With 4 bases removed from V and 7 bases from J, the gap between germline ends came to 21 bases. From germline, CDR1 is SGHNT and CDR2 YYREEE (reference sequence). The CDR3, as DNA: TGTGCCAGCAGCCCCCGGGGACGGGGCGGGACTAATGAGCAGTTCTTC. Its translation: CASSPRGRGGTNEQFF.

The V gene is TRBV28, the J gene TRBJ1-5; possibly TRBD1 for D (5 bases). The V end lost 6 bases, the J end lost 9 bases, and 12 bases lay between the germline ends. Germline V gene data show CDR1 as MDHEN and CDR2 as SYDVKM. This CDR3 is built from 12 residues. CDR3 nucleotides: TGTGCCAGCAGAACAGGCTTTGGGCCCCAGCATTTT. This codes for CASRTGFGPQHF.